This T cell receptor (beta chain) originates from a study of neoadjuvant anti-PD-1 for oral cavity cancer. Study overall: Patients without progression received a fourth nivolumab dose around day 43, then surgical resection on days 50-56.

Study outcomes and limitations: PBMC Gini-index clonality exceeded responders' in non-responders post-nivolumab.

The V gene lost 11 bases and the J gene lost 7 bases, with 15 bases spanning the gap. The germline CDR1 and CDR2 sequences are SEHNR and FQNEAQ (reference sequence). The CDR3 runs to 12 residues. Notes on this clone: Antigen unknown.

The method was immunoSEQ multiplex PCR; TCRdb's version includes in-frame clones alone and lacks a portion of them. The sample lists 40,000 to 50,000 clones; 60% to 80% were seen once. Time point denoted: after neoadjuvant nivolumab, at surgical resection. Patients had newly diagnosed, untreated stage II-IVA oral cavity squamous cell carcinoma. This specimen was PBMCs, taken after nivolumab (anti-PD-1) treatment. The TCR comes from a person aged 40-85 years with oral cavity squamous cell carcinoma. This chain joins TRBV7-9 and TRBJ2-4; D may be TRBD2 (6 bases). CDR3 protein: CAAEGPRNIQYF. CDR3 coding DNA: TGTGCCGCGGAGGGGCCCCGGAACATTCAGTACTTC.